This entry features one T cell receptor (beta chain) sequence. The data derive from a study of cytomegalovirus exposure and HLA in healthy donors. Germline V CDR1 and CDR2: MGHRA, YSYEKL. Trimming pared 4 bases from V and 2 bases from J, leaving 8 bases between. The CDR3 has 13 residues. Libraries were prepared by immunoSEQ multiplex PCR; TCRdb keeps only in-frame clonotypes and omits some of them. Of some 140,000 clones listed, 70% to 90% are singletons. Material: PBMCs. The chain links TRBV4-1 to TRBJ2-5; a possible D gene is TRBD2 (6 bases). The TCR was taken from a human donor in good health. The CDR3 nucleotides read TGCGCCAGCAGCCGCGGGGCACAAGAGACCCAGTACTTC. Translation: CASSRGAQETQYF.